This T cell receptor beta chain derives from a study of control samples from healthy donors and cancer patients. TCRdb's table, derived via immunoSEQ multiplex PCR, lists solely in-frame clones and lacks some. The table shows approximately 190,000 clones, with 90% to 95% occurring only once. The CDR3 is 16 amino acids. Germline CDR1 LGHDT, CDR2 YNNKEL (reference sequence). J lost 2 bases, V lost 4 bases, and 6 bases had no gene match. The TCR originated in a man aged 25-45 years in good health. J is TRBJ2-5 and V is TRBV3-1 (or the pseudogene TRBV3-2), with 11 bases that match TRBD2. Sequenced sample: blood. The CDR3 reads CASSPLAGGLQETQYF. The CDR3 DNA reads TGTGCCAGCAGCCCCCTAGCGGGGGGCCTTCAAGAGACCCAGTACTTC.